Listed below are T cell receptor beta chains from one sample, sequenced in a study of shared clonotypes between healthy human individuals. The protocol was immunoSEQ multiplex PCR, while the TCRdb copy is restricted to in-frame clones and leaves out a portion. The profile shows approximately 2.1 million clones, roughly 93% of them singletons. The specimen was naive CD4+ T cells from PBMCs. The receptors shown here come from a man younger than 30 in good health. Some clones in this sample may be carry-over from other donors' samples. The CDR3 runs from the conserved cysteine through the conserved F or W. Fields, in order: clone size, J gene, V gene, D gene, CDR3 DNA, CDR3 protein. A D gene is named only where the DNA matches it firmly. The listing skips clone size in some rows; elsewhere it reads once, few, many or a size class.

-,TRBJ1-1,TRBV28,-,TGTGCCAGCAGTTTATGGGGCACAGGGATTACGTGGAACACTGAAGCTTTCTTT,CASSLWGTGITWNTEAFF
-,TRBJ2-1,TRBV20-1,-,TGCAGTGCTAGAGGGGCGGTAGAGCAGTTCTTC,CSARGAVEQFF
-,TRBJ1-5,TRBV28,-,TGTGCCAGCAGCCCTAGGTCTAGGGCCCAGCATTTT,CASSPRSRAQHF
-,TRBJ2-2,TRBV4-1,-,TGCGCCAGCAGCCAAGACCAGGGTGGCACCGGGGAGCTGTTTTTT,CASSQDQGGTGELFF
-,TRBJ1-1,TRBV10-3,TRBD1,TGTGCCATCAGGGGGACAGGGGGCGACGCTGAAGCTTTCTTT,CAIRGTGGDAEAFF
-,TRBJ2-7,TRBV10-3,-,TGTGCCATCAGTGAGTCCATACGGAGCTCCTACGAGCAGTACTTC,CAISESIRSSYEQYF
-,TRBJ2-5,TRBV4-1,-,TGCGCCAGCAGCCAAGATGGGGGGGCCGAGTGGGCCCAGTACTTC,CASSQDGGAEWAQYF
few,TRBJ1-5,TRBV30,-,TGTGCCTGGAGTGTGGGAGGAGGCAATCAGCCCCAGCATTTT,CAWSVGGGNQPQHF
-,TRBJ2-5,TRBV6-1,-,TGTGCCAGCAGGCTCAGTGAGACCCAGTACTTC,CASRLSETQYF
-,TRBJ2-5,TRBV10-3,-,TGTGCCATCAGTGATGGGTATCAAGAGACCCAGTACTTC,CAISDGYQETQYF
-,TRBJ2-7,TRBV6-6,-,TGTGCCAGCAGCCGGGGTCTTACTTCCTACGAGCAGTACTTC,CASSRGLTSYEQYF
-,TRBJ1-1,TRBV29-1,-,TGCAGCGTTTCAGTTGGACGGGATGAAGCTTTCTTT,CSVSVGRDEAFF
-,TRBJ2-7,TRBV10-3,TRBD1,TGTGCCATCAGAGAGGACAGGGCTAGCGAGCAGTACTTC,CAIREDRASEQYF
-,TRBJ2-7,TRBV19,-,TGTGCCAGTAGTCCGACAGATGACTACGAGCAGTACTTC,CASSPTDDYEQYF
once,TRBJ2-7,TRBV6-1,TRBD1,TGTGCCAGCAGTGTGGGACAGGGGGTTTCGGGCGAGCAGTACTTC,CASSVGQGVSGEQYF
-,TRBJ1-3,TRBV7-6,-,TGTGCCAGCAGCTTAGCCCCCAGCTCTGGAAACACCATATATTTT,CASSLAPSSGNTIYF
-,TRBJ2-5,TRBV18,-,TGTGCCAGCTCACCCTACCTGGGTTCCGGCGAAGAGACCCAGTACTTC,CASSPYLGSGEETQYF
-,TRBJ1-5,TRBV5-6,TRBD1,TGTGCCAGCAGCTTGTATCCAGGGACAGCTCAGCCCCAGCATTTT,CASSLYPGTAQPQHF
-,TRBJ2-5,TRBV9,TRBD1,TGTGCCAGCAGCCGGGACAGGGGACAAGAGACCCAGTACTTC,CASSRDRGQETQYF
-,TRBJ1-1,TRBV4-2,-,TGTGCCAGCGGAATGACGGTCGGAAACACTGAAGCTTTCTTT,CASGMTVGNTEAFF
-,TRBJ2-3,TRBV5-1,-,TGCGCCAGCAGCTTGGGTAGCGGTACTAGCACAGATACGCAGTATTTT,CASSLGSGTSTDTQYF
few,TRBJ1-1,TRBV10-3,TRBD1,TGTGCCATCAGCCGGGACAGCACTGAAGCTTTCTTT,CAISRDSTEAFF